This T cell receptor beta chain was found in a study of CD8+ T cells in alopecia areata. Study information: Those patients who were treated received oral tofacitinib, which was given at 5 to 10 mg twice daily for moderate-to-severe alopecia areata.

General study findings and limits: In blood and scalp, many expanded lesional clones persisted during tofacitinib.

The sample's treatment: oral pan-JAK inhibitor, 5-10 mg twice daily. The sorting of PBMCs gave CD4+ and CD8+ T cells. cDNA reverse transcribed from extracted RNA served as the sequencing template. The repertoire was sequenced with immunoSEQ multiplex PCR; TCRdb's copy has only in-frame clones and lacks some. The table records approximately 210,000 clones, 50% to 70% of them present only once. This clone was observed many times. The antigen is not known. Germline V gene sequence: CDR1 ENHRY, CDR2 SYGVKD. The CDR3 runs to 16 residues. V gave up 0 bases and J gave up 4 bases, with 15 bases separating them.

The source material was CD4+ T cells sorted from blood, sampled at approximately week 50, from a patient treated with tofacitinib. This chain connects TRBV10-3 to TRBJ1-2, with D possibly being TRBD1 (6 bases). The sequence was collected from a human donor with alopecia areata. CDR3 in amino acids: CAISESSTGDIYGYTF. As DNA, the CDR3 is TGTGCCATCAGTGAGTCTTCGACAGGAGACATCTATGGCTACACCTTC.